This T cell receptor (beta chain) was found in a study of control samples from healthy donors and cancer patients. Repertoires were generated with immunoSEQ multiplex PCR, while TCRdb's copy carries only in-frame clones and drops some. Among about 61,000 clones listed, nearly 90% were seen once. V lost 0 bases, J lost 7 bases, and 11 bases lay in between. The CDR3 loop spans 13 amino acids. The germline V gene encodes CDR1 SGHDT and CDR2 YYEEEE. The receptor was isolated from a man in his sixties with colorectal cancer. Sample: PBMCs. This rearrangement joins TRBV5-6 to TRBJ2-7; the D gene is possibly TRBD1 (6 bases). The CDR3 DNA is TGTGCCAGCAGCTTGGATTGGGGGCTGGAGCAGTACTTC. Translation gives CASSLDWGLEQYF.